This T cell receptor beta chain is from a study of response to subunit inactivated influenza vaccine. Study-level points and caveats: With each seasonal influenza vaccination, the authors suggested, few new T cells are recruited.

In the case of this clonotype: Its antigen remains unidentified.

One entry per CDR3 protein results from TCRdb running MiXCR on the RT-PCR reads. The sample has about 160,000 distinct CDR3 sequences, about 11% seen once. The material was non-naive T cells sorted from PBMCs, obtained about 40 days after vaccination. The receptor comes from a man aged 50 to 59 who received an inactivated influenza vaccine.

Written as DNA, the CDR3 is TGCAGTGCTAAGGCCGTAACAGGGATGGTAGAGACCCAGTACTTC. Protein sequence: CSAKAVTGMVETQYF. The V gene is TRBV20-1, the J gene TRBJ2-5, with D possibly TRBD1 on 6 matching bases. V was shortened by 4 bases and J by 4 bases, with 19 bases between the two germline ends. The CDR3 has 15 amino acids. Per the germline V gene, CDR1 is DFQATT and CDR2 is SNEGSKA (reference sequence).